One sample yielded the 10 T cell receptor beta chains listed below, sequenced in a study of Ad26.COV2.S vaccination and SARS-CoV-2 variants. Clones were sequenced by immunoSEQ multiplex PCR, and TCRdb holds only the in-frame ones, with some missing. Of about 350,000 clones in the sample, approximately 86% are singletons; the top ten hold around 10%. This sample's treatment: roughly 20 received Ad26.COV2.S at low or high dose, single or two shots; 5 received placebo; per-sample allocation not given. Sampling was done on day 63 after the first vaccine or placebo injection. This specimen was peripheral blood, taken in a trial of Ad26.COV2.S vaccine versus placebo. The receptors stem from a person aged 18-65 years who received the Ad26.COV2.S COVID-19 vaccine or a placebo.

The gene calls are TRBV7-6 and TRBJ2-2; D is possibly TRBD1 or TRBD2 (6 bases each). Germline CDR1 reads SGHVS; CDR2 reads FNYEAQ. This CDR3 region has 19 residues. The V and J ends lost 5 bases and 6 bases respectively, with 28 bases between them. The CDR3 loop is CASSPGASLRRAKAGELFF. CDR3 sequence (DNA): TGTGCCAGCAGCCCGGGGGCCTCCTTGCGGAGGGCGAAAGCCGGGGAGCTGTTTTTT.

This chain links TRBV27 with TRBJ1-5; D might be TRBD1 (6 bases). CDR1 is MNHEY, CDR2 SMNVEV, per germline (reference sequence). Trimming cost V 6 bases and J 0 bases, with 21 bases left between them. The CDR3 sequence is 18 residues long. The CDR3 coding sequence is TGTGCCAGCAGGTCATCTGAAACAGGGAGTTTTAGCAATCAGCCCCAGCATTTT. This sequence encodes CASRSSETGSFSNQPQHF.

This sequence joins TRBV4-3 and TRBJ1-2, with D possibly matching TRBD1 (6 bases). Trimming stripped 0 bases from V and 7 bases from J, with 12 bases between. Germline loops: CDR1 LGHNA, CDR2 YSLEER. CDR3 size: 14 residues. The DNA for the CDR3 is TGCGCCAGCAGCCAAGATAGGGGGAACGGTGGCTACACCTTC. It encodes CASSQDRGNGGYTF.

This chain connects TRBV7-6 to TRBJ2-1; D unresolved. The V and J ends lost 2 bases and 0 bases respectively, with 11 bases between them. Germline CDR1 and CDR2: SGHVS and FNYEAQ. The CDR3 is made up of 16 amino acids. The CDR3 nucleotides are TGTGCCAGCAGCTTATTAAGTCCTAGCTCCTACAATGAGCAGTTCTTC. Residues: CASSLLSPSSYNEQFF.

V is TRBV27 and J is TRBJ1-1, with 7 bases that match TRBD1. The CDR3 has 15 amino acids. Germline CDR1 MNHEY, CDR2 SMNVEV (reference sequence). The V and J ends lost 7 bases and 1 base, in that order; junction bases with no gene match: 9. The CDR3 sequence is CASNTQGGRNTEAFF. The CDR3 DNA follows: TGTGCCAGCAATACCCAAGGGGGCAGGAACACTGAAGCTTTCTTT.

The CDR3: CASSPTGPSDYGYTF. The CDR3 DNA reads as TGTGCCAGCAGCCCGACCGGGCCGTCGGACTATGGCTACACCTTC. This chain joins TRBV5-4 and TRBJ1-2; no clear D gene. With 4 bases removed from V and 3 bases from J, the gap between germline ends came to 16 bases. In germline, CDR1 is SGHNT, CDR2 YYREEE (reference sequence). The CDR3 covers 15 residues.

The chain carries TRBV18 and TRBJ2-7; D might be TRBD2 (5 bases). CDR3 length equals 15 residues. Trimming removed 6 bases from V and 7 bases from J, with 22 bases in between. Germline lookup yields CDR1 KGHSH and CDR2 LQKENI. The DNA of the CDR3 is TGTGCCAGCTCTCCCCGGGAAGACAAACGGGAAGAGCAGTACTTC. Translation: CASSPREDKREEQYF.

The CDR3 reads CASSDLGQGWTGELFF. CDR3 DNA: TGTGCCAGCAGTGATTTGGGACAGGGCTGGACCGGGGAGCTGTTTTTT. The V call is TRBV2, the J call TRBJ2-2, with 9 positions matching TRBD1. Trimming cost V 3 bases and J 5 bases; bases outside gene matches: 7. Germline CDR1 and CDR2: SNHLY and FYNNEI. The length of the CDR3 is 16 residues.

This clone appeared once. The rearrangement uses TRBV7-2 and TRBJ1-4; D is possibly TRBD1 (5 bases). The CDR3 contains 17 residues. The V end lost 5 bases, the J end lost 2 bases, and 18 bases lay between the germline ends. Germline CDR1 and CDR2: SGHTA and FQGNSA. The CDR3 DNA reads TGTGCCAGCAGCCCCCTGGGGCAGGGATCGACTAATGAAAAACTGTTTTTT. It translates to CASSPLGQGSTNEKLFF.

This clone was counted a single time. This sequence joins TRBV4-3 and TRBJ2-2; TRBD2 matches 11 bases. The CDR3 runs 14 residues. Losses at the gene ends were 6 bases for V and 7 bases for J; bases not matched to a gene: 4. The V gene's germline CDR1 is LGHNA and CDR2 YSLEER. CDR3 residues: CASRLGTSGGELFF. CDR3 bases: TGCGCCAGCAGACTCGGGACTAGCGGCGGGGAGCTGTTTTTT.